Shown below are 14 T cell receptor beta chains from a single sample sequenced in a study of CD8+ T cells in alopecia areata. Extracted RNA was reverse transcribed into cDNA, the sequencing template. Generated by immunoSEQ multiplex PCR, the TCRdb table keeps only in-frame clones and is missing some. This sample yields 140,000 to 150,000 clones, of which approximately 45% are seen a single time; roughly 6.8% belongs to the top ten. Sequenced: CD4+ T cells sorted from blood. The receptor set was obtained from a human donor with alopecia areata.

The chain employs TRBV2 and TRBJ2-2; no definite D call. This CDR3 region has 16 residues. The V end lost 5 bases, the J end lost 0 bases, and 13 bases lay between the germline ends. CDR1 is SNHLY, CDR2 FYNNEI, per germline. This CDR3 reads CASSQSSSANTGELFF. In nucleotides, the CDR3 is TGTGCCAGCAGTCAATCCTCCAGTGCGAACACCGGGGAGCTGTTTTTT.

The rearrangement joins TRBV7-2 to TRBJ2-5, with 9 bases matching TRBD2. The CDR3 is made up of 16 amino acids. Germline loops: CDR1 SGHTA, CDR2 FQGNSA. V gave up 2 bases and J gave up 5 bases; unmatched junction bases: 9. The CDR3 nucleotides are TGTGCCAGCAGCTTAAGTAGCGGGAGAGTGGGGGAGACCCAGTACTTC. This gives the protein CASSLSSGRVGETQYF.

This clone has just one count. This chain joins TRBV6-6 and TRBJ1-2; D remains unclear. This CDR3 region has 13 residues. Per germline, CDR1 MNHNY and CDR2 SVGAGI (reference sequence). The V end was cut by 6 bases, the J end by 3 bases, with 11 bases between. This CDR3 reads CASRPDLDYGYTF. For the CDR3, the DNA is TGTGCCAGCAGACCCGACCTAGACTATGGCTACACCTTC.

The rearrangement joins TRBV29-1 to TRBJ1-2; D is ambiguous. The CDR3 has 12 amino acids. CDR1 and CDR2 from the germline V gene are SQVTM and ANQGSEA. The ends were cut back, 4 bases at V and 4 bases at J, with 10 bases in the middle. CDR3 sequence: CSVVWATYGYTF. The CDR3 region has the DNA TGCAGCGTTGTTTGGGCAACCTATGGCTACACCTTC.

The V and J genes are TRBV29-1 and TRBJ1-4; TRBD1 might be the D (5 bases). Trimming shortened V by 4 bases and J by 4 bases, and 16 bases separated the two germline ends. This CDR3 contains 15 residues. Per germline, CDR1 SQVTM and CDR2 ANQGSEA. This CDR3 reads CSVGAGTASNEKLFF. In DNA form, the CDR3 reads TGCAGCGTTGGTGCGGGGACGGCAAGTAATGAAAAACTGTTTTTT.

The rearrangement uses TRBV6-5 and TRBJ2-5; a possible D gene is TRBD2 (5 bases). Germline loops: CDR1 MNHEY, CDR2 SVGAGI. This CDR3 has 10 amino acids. V lost 6 bases and J 11 bases, leaving 10 bases between the germline ends. The CDR3 sequence is CASRRTHQYF. CDR3 in DNA: TGTGCCAGCAGACGGACTCATCAGTACTTC.

Only a few counts were recorded for this clone. V and J are TRBV27 and TRBJ2-3; D call uncertain. Germline V gene sequence: CDR1 MNHEY, CDR2 SMNVEV (reference sequence). The CDR3 length is 11 residues. V was clipped by 6 bases and J by 2 bases, with 3 bases between them. The CDR3 here is CASRATDTQYF. As DNA, the CDR3 is TGTGCCAGCAGGGCCACAGATACGCAGTATTTT.

The chain combines TRBV7-9 with TRBJ2-4; D call uncertain. CDR1 and CDR2 (germline): SEHNR, FQNEAQ (reference sequence). Deletions cut 2 bases from V and 8 bases from J, with 10 bases between. This CDR3 contains 13 residues. The CDR3 nucleotides read TGTGCCAGCAGCTTACCCGCAGGATACATTCAGTACTTC. It yields the protein CASSLPAGYIQYF.

The chain carries TRBV7-9 and TRBJ2-7; 11 bases fit TRBD2. Germline CDR1 and CDR2: SEHNR and FQNEAQ (reference sequence). J lost 0 bases, V lost 6 bases, and 7 bases had no gene match. The CDR3 extends over 16 amino acids. The CDR3 coding sequence is TGTGCCAGCAGTCACGCTAGCGGGAGGAGCTCCTACGAGCAGTACTTC. Its translation is CASSHASGRSSYEQYF. The variable domain in full, with the rest retrieved from reference TRBV7-9 and TRBJ2-7, is DTGVSQNPRHKITKRGQNVTFRCDPISEHNRLYWYRQTLGQGPEFLTYFQNEAQLEKSRLLSDRFSAERPKGSFSTLEIQRTEQGDSAMYLCASSHASGRSSYEQYFGPGTRLTVT.

The chain has TRBV5-1 and TRBJ2-7; TRBD2 matches 7 bases. CDR1 is SGHRS, CDR2 YFSETQ, per germline. This CDR3 has 15 amino acids. Losses at the gene ends were 0 bases for V and 5 bases for J; bases not matched to a gene: 8. The CDR3 protein is CASSLGLARLDEQYF. CDR3 sequence (DNA): TGCGCCAGCAGCTTGGGACTAGCCCGACTAGACGAGCAGTACTTC.

The V and J genes are TRBV29-1 and TRBJ1-1, with unresolved D. The V end lost 8 bases, the J end lost 0 bases, and 13 bases lay between the germline ends. CDR1 is SQVTM, CDR2 ANQGSEA, per germline. The CDR3 loop spans 13 amino acids. The CDR3, as DNA: TGCAGCTCAATGGAAAATATGAACACTGAAGCTTTCTTT. Its translation: CSSMENMNTEAFF.

The V gene is TRBV29-1, the J gene TRBJ2-1, with a possible D match to TRBD2 (5 bases). CDR1 is SQVTM, CDR2 ANQGSEA, per germline. The V gene lost 7 bases and the J gene lost 3 bases, with 7 bases spanning the gap. The CDR3 runs 11 residues. The CDR3 spells CSATSYNEQFF. The CDR3 nucleotides are TGCAGCGCCACTAGCTACAATGAGCAGTTCTTC.

This clone was counted once. The genes are TRBV30 and TRBJ2-1; D not certain. The length of the CDR3 is 13 residues. Germline V CDR1 and CDR2: GTSNPN, SVGIG (reference sequence). Trimming stripped 4 bases from V and 2 bases from J, with 9 bases between. DNA for the CDR3: TGTGCCTGGAACCATGGGGCCTACAATGAGCAGTTCTTC. Amino acids: CAWNHGAYNEQFF.

The chain employs TRBV2 and TRBJ2-7; D is possibly TRBD2 (5 bases). The germline CDR1 and CDR2 sequences are SNHLY and FYNNEI. The V gene lost 1 base and the J gene lost 1 base, with 5 bases spanning the gap. The CDR3 spans 13 residues. CDR3 in amino acids: CASSEGLSYEQYF. The CDR3 bases are TGTGCCAGCAGTGAAGGACTATCCTACGAGCAGTACTTC.